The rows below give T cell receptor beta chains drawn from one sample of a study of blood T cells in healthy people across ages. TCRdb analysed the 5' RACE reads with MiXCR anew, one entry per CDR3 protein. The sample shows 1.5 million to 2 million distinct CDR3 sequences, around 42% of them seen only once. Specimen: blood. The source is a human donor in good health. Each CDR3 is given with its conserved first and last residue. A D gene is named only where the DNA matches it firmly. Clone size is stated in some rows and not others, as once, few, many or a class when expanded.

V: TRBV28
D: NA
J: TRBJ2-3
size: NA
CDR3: CASSFQGEVTDTQYF
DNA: TGTGCCAGCAGTTTCCAGGGGGAGGTCACAGATACGCAGTATTTT

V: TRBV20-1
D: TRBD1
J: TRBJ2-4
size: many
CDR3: CSARPQGANIQYF
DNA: TGCAGTGCCAGACCACAGGGGGCGAACATTCAGTACTTC

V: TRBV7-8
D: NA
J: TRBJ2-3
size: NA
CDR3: CASRSGQFSTDTRYF
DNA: TGTGCCAGCAGATCCGGACAGTTTAGCACAGATACGCGGTATTTT

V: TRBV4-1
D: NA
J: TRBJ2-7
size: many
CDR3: CASSQGSSYEQYF
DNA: TGCGCCAGCAGCCAAGGGAGCTCCTACGAGCAGTACTTC

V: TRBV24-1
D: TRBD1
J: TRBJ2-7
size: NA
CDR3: CATSDSTGQGIHEQYF
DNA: TGTGCCACCAGTGATTCCACTGGACAGGGTATCCACGAGCAGTACTTC

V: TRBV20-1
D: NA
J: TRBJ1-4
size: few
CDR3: CSAGRGYNEKLFF
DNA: TGCAGCGCCGGGAGGGGTTATAATGAAAAACTGTTTTTT

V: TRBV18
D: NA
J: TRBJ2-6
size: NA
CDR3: CASRSALGTNVLTF
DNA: TGTGCCAGCCGGTCCGCCCTTGGGACCAACGTCCTGACTTTC

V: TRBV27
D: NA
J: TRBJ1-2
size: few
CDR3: CASSLLGHGAHGYTF
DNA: TGTGCCAGCAGTTTATTAGGACACGGAGCCCATGGCTACACCTTC

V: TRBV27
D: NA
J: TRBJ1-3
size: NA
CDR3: CASSYDSGNTIYF
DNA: TGTGCCAGCAGTTACGACTCTGGAAACACCATATATTTT

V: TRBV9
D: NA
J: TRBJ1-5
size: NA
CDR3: CASSVEPFSNQPQHF
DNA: TGTGCCAGCAGCGTAGAGCCGTTTAGCAATCAGCCCCAGCATTTT

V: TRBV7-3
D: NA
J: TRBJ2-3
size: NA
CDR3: CASSQTPTPPDTQYF
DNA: TGTGCCAGCAGCCAAACACCAACCCCCCCAGATACGCAGTATTTT

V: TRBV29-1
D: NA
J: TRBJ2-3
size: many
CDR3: CSVGFYFEDTQYF
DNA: TGCAGCGTTGGTTTCTACTTTGAAGATACGCAGTATTTT

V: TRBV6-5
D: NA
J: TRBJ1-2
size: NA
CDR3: CASSYSRDVYGYTF
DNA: TGTGCCAGCAGTTACTCGCGCGACGTCTATGGCTACACCTTC

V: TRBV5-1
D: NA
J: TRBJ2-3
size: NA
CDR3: CASSPSFDTQYF
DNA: TGCGCCAGCAGCCCCAGTTTCGATACGCAGTATTTT

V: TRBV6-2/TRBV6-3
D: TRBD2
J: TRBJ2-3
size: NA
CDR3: CASSLGLAGGWDTQYF
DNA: TGTGCCAGCAGTCTCGGACTAGCGGGGGGTTGGGATACGCAGTATTTT

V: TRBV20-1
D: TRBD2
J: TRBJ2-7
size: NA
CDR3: CSAVTSGGDIQYF
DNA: TGCAGTGCTGTGACTAGCGGGGGTGATATTCAGTACTTC

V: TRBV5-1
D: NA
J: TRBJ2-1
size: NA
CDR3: CASSLAVEGEQFF
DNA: TGCGCCAGCAGCTTGGCGGTGGAGGGTGAGCAGTTCTTC

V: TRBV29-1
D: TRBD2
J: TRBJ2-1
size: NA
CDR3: CSVERDGNEQFF
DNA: TGCAGCGTCGAGCGGGACGGGAATGAGCAGTTCTTC

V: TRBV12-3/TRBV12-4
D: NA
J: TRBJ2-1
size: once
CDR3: CASSLTAGIKNEQFF
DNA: TGTGCCAGCAGTCTCACGGCAGGTATAAAGAATGAGCAGTTCTTC

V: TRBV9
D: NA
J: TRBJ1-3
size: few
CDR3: CASARDRFAGNTIYF
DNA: TGTGCCAGCGCACGTGACAGGTTCGCTGGAAACACCATATATTTT

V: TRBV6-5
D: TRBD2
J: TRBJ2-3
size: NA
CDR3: CASSYPRTSGDPGTQYF
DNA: TGTGCCAGCAGTTACCCTCGGACTAGCGGGGACCCCGGGACGCAGTATTTT

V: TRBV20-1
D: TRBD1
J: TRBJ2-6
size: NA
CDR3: CSAGQGFGANVLTF
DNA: TGCAGTGCTGGACAGGGTTTTGGGGCCAACGTCCTGACTTTC

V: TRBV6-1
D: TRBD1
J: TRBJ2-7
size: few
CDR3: CASRKGTGNYEQYF
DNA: TGTGCCAGCAGGAAAGGGACAGGGAACTACGAGCAGTACTTC

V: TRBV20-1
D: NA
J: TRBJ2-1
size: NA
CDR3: CSARQAGSYNEQFF
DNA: TGCAGTGCTAGACAAGCGGGCTCATACAATGAGCAGTTCTTC

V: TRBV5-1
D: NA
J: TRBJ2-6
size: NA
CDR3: CASKASGANVLTF
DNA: TGCGCCAGCAAGGCCTCTGGGGCCAACGTCCTGACTTTC

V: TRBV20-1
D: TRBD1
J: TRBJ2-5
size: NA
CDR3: CSAPPLRGLAETQYF
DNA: TGCAGTGCTCCGCCGTTGAGGGGGCTCGCAGAGACCCAGTACTTC

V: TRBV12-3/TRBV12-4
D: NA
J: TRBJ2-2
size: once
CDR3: CASRFKGPGELFF
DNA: TGTGCCAGCAGGTTTAAGGGGCCCGGGGAGCTGTTTTTT

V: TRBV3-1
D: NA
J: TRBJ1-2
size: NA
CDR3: CASSQEGARGYTF
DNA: TGTGCCAGCAGCCAAGAAGGGGCGCGTGGCTACACCTTC

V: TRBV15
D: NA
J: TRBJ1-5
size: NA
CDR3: CATRGEHGQPQHF
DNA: TGTGCCACCAGGGGGGAGCATGGGCAGCCCCAGCATTTT

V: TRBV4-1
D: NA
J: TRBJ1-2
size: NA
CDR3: CASSQEPKYGYTF
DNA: TGCGCCAGCAGCCAAGAACCTAAATATGGCTACACCTTC

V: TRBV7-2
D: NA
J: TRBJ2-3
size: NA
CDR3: CASSFPWADTQYF
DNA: TGTGCCAGCAGCTTCCCCTGGGCAGATACGCAGTATTTT

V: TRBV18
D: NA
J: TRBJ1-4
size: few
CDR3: CASSLSDGLEKLFF
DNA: TGTGCCAGCTCACTCTCGGACGGGCTTGAAAAACTGTTTTTT

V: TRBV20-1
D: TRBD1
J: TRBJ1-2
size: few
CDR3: CSTFDRGSFGYTF
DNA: TGCAGTACTTTCGACAGGGGTTCCTTCGGCTACACCTTC

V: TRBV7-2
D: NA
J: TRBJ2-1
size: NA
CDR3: CASRPPPGASSYNEQFF
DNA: TGTGCCAGCAGACCACCACCGGGGGCTAGCTCCTACAATGAGCAGTTCTTC

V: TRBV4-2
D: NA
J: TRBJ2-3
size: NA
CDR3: CASSQGGPGSTDTQYF
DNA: TGTGCCAGCAGCCAAGGGGGGCCCGGGAGCACAGATACGCAGTATTTT

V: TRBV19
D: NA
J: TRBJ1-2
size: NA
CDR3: CASSPTGTMGYTF
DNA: TGTGCCAGTAGCCCGACAGGTACTATGGGCTACACCTTC

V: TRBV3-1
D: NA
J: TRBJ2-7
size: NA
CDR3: CASSPFSGLSFYERYF
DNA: TGTGCCAGCAGCCCATTCTCGGGCCTATCCTTCTACGAGCGGTACTTC

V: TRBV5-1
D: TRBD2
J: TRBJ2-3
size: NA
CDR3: CASSSSSGSTDTQYF
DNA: TGCGCCAGCAGCTCTTCTAGCGGTAGCACAGATACGCAGTATTTT

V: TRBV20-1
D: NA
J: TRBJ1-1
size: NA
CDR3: CSAMDLSENTEAFF
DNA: TGCAGTGCTATGGATCTGTCGGAGAACACTGAAGCTTTCTTT

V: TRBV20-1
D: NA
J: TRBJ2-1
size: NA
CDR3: CGVGGHLSSYNEQFF
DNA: TGCGGTGTCGGAGGACACCTGAGCTCCTACAATGAGCAGTTCTTC

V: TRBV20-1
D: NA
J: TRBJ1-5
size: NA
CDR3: CSASWGISNRPQHF
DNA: TGCAGTGCTAGCTGGGGAATAAGCAATCGGCCCCAGCATTTT

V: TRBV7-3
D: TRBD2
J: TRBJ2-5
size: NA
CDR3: CASSYGTSGTQYF
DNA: TGTGCCAGCAGCTACGGGACTAGCGGGACCCAGTACTTC

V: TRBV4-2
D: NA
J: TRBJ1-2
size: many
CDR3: CASSQGGGENYGYTF
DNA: TGTGCCAGCAGCCAAGGCGGTGGGGAGAACTATGGCTACACCTTC

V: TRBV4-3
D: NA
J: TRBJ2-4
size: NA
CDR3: CASSQDLEVEQYF
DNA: TGCGCCAGCAGCCAAGATCTGGAAGTAGAGCAGTACTTC

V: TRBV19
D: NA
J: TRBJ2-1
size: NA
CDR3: CASSMRGDDEQFF
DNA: TGTGCCAGTAGTATGAGGGGGGACGATGAGCAGTTCTTC

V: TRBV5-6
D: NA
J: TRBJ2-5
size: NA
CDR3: CASSPEGVRGTQYF
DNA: TGTGCCAGCAGCCCTGAGGGGGTTCGGGGGACCCAGTACTTC